The 29 T cell receptor beta chains listed next were all sequenced from one sample in a study of blood T cell repertoires in COVID-19. Only in-frame clones appear in the TCRdb table, and some are missing; sequencing was by immunoSEQ multiplex PCR. The profile shows under 150,000 clones, approximately 90% of them singletons. Sequencing was performed on PBMCs or T cells enriched from blood (not recorded which). The receptors originated from a woman aged 25 to 39 with acute COVID-19.

The chain links TRBV4-3 to TRBJ2-1, with a possible D match to TRBD2 (7 bases). CDR1 LGHNA and CDR2 YSLEER come from the germline V gene. The CDR3 has 18 residues. V was shortened by 0 bases and J by 6 bases, with 21 bases between the two germline ends. Written as DNA, the CDR3 is TGCGCCAGCAGCCAAGATCCCAGGGGAGCGGCGGGAGTCAATGAGCAGTTCTTC. Translated, it gives CASSQDPRGAAGVNEQFF.

The chain has TRBV4-3 and TRBJ2-3; TRBD2 agrees at 8 bases. CDR1 is LGHNA and CDR2 is YSLEER in the germline V gene. This CDR3 is 19 amino acids long. Losses at the gene ends were 0 bases for V and 0 bases for J; bases not matched to a gene: 11. CDR3 sequence reads: CASSQEASGRLASTDTQYF. In DNA, the CDR3 is TGCGCCAGCAGCCAAGAGGCCAGCGGGAGACTTGCTAGCACAGATACGCAGTATTTT.

This sequence joins TRBV30 and TRBJ1-1; tentatively, D is TRBD1 (6 bases). V lost 5 bases, J lost 1 base, and 11 bases lay in between. Per the germline V gene, CDR1 is GTSNPN and CDR2 is SVGIG (reference sequence). This CDR3 has 13 amino acids. CDR3 in amino acids: CAWGNRANTEAFF. The CDR3 coding sequence is TGTGCCTGGGGAAACAGGGCGAACACTGAAGCTTTCTTT. The entire variable domain, with the rest obtained from reference TRBV30 and TRBJ1-1, is as follows: SQTIHQWPATLVQPVGSPLSLECTVEGTSNPNLYWYRQAAGRGLQLLFYSVGIGQISSEVPQNLSASRPQDRQFILSSKKLLLSDSGFYLCAWGNRANTEAFFGQGTRLTVV.

There are a few counts of this clone. The chain joins TRBV27 to TRBJ2-1; TRBD2 matches 10 bases. V lost 6 bases and J lost 2; bases outside the gene matches: 4. The CDR3 has 15 amino acids. Germline V gene data show CDR1 as MNHEY and CDR2 as SMNVEV (reference sequence). CDR3 sequence: CASRGTSATYNEQFF. The CDR3 DNA is TGTGCCAGCAGGGGGACTAGCGCCACCTACAATGAGCAGTTCTTC.

The V and J genes are TRBV28 and TRBJ2-1; D is undetermined. The length of the CDR3 is 14 residues. Germline V lookup: CDR1 MDHEN, CDR2 SYDVKM. Trimming removed 5 bases from V and 4 bases from J, with 12 bases in between. The CDR3: CASSPRETYNEQFF. The DNA for the CDR3 is TGTGCCAGCAGTCCCCGAGAAACGTACAATGAGCAGTTCTTC.

The chain is built from TRBV19 and TRBJ1-3, with 7 bases fitting TRBD1. Germline CDR1 reads LNHDA; CDR2 reads SQIVND (reference sequence). The CDR3 loop spans 14 amino acids. V trimming: 6 bases; J trimming: 2 bases; junction bases outside the gene matches: 4. CDR3 protein: CASSRGGTGNTIYF. The CDR3 DNA is TGTGCCAGTAGCCGAGGGGGCACTGGAAACACCATATATTTT.

The V call is TRBV7-9, the J call TRBJ2-3; D is perhaps TRBD2 (6 bases). The CDR3 has 17 amino acids. V lost 2 bases to trimming and J lost 2 bases, with 17 bases between them. Germline CDR1 reads SEHNR; CDR2 reads FQNEAQ (reference sequence). The CDR3 loop reads CASSLHRKEGDTDTQYF. The DNA of the CDR3 is TGTGCCAGCAGCTTACATAGGAAGGAGGGAGACACAGATACGCAGTATTTT.

In this sample, this clone turned up once. The chain employs TRBV7-9 and TRBJ1-5; TRBD1 agrees at 7 bases. The CDR3 sequence is 16 residues long. In germline, CDR1 is SEHNR, CDR2 FQNEAQ (reference sequence). Unmatched junction bases numbered 10, after V lost 5 bases and J lost 3 bases. CDR3 sequence (DNA): TGTGCCAGCAGCCACTCTACGACAGGGTACAATCAGCCCCAGCATTTT. It codes for CASSHSTTGYNQPQHF.

The CDR3 nucleotides read TGTGCCAGCTCACAGGGACAGGGAAGCTCCTACGAGCAGTACTTC. It is translated as CASSQGQGSSYEQYF. This sequence joins TRBV18 and TRBJ2-7, with 9 bases aligning to TRBD1. This CDR3 comprises 15 residues. CDR1 and CDR2 (germline): KGHSH, LQKENI. Germline trimming cut 4 bases from V and 0 bases from J; bases unmatched to any gene: 4.

This rearrangement joins TRBV28 to TRBJ1-1; weak D call: TRBD1 (5 bases). V shed 3 bases and J shed 0 bases, with 11 bases lying between them. Germline V gene lookup returns CDR1 MDHEN and CDR2 SYDVKM. This CDR3 spans 15 amino acids. CDR3 coding DNA: TGTGCCAGCAGTTTGGGTCCAGGGCTGAACACTGAAGCTTTCTTT. Protein sequence: CASSLGPGLNTEAFF.

The V gene is TRBV5-6, the J gene TRBJ2-7; D gene ambiguous. CDR1 is SGHDT, CDR2 YYEEEE, per germline. CDR3 length: 14 residues. Trimming shortened V by 0 bases and J by 0 bases, and 7 bases separated the two germline ends. CDR3 loop: CASSLDSLSYEQYF. CDR3 bases: TGTGCCAGCAGCTTGGACAGCCTCTCCTACGAGCAGTACTTC.

The chain links TRBV5-1 to TRBJ1-1; tentative D call: TRBD1 (5 bases). V shed 4 bases and J shed 7 bases, with 14 bases lying between them. Germline V gene lookup returns CDR1 SGHRS and CDR2 YFSETQ. This CDR3 has 13 amino acids. CDR3 sequence reads: CASSENQGIEAFF. CDR3 sequence (DNA): TGCGCCAGCAGCGAAAATCAGGGAATTGAAGCTTTCTTT.

V usage is TRBV5-5 and J usage is TRBJ2-7; a possible D gene is TRBD1 (5 bases). CDR1 and CDR2 (germline): SGHKS, YYEKEE (reference sequence). Trimming cost V 4 bases and J 4 bases, with 12 bases left between them. The CDR3 sequence is 13 residues long. CDR3 residues: CASSLLQVYEQYF. DNA of the CDR3: TGTGCCAGCAGCCTCCTACAGGTTTACGAGCAGTACTTC.

This clone appeared a single time. The J gene is TRBJ2-7, the V gene TRBV28; D possibly corresponds to TRBD2 (6 bases). In germline, CDR1 is MDHEN, CDR2 SYDVKM. Trimming took off 5 bases at V and 0 bases at J, with 17 bases between the two ends. The CDR3 contains 16 residues. CDR3 sequence (DNA): TGTGCCAGCAGTCGCGCGGGAACTTGGGGCTCCTACGAGCAGTACTTC. It is translated as CASSRAGTWGSYEQYF.

CDR3 in amino acids: CASSQQTGPNYGYTF. The CDR3 DNA reads as TGTGCCAGCAGCCAGCAGACAGGGCCTAACTATGGCTACACCTTC. The V gene is TRBV3-1 (or the pseudogene TRBV3-2), the J gene TRBJ1-2; TRBD1 aligns across 7 bases. This CDR3 region has 15 residues. J gave up 0 bases and V 3 bases, and 4 bases lay outside the gene matches. Germline V lookup: CDR1 LGHDT, CDR2 YNNKEL (reference sequence).

V is TRBV5-4 and J is TRBJ2-1, with TRBD2 matching 7 bases. Unmatched junction bases numbered 7, after V lost 0 bases and J lost 7 bases. Germline V CDR1 and CDR2: SGHNT, YYREEE (reference sequence). This CDR3 spans 15 amino acids. CDR3 amino acids: CASSLDRGRENEQFF. In DNA, the CDR3 is TGTGCCAGCAGCTTGGATCGGGGGAGGGAGAATGAGCAGTTCTTC.

This chain uses TRBV28 with TRBJ2-1; maybe TRBD1 (6 bases). Germline V gene lookup returns CDR1 MDHEN and CDR2 SYDVKM. Trimming pared 5 bases from V and 3 bases from J, leaving 20 bases between. The CDR3 is 17 amino acids. The CDR3 DNA follows: TGTGCCAGCAGTGCACGAGGGGCAGGGGCGAACTACAATGAGCAGTTCTTC. Translation: CASSARGAGANYNEQFF.

The chain links TRBV2 to TRBJ2-4; 9 nucleotides agree with TRBD1. The germline V gene encodes CDR1 SNHLY and CDR2 FYNNEI. The CDR3 has 14 amino acids. V lost 7 bases to trimming and J lost 9 bases; unmatched junction nucleotides: 10. The CDR3 sequence is CASTPGQGGVIQYF. CDR3 DNA: TGTGCCAGCACTCCGGGACAGGGTGGAGTCATTCAGTACTTC.

V is TRBV7-3 and J is TRBJ1-1; D unresolved. The V end lost 4 bases, the J end lost 1 base, and 13 bases lay between the germline ends. The CDR3 totals 15 residues. Germline CDR1 reads SGHTA; CDR2 reads FQGTGA. The CDR3 bases are TGTGCCAGCAGCTCACTCGGTGGTCGGAACACTGAAGCTTTCTTT. This codes for CASSSLGGRNTEAFF. Together with reference TRBV7-3 and TRBJ1-1, the CDR3 gives the full variable domain: GAGVSQTPSNKVTEKGKYVELRCDPISGHTALYWYRQSLGQGPEFLIYFQGTGAADDSGLPNDRFFAVRPEGSVSTLKIQRTERGDSAVYLCASSSLGGRNTEAFFGQGTRLTVV.

The V gene is TRBV7-2, the J gene TRBJ1-4; D might be TRBD1 (6 bases). CDR1 SGHTA and CDR2 FQGNSA come from the germline V gene. There are 15 residues in the CDR3. Trimming took off 4 bases at V and 3 bases at J, with 12 bases between the two ends. The CDR3 is CASSWSGASNEKLFF. CDR3 sequence (DNA): TGTGCCAGCAGCTGGTCAGGGGCCTCTAATGAAAAACTGTTTTTT.

CDR3 nucleotide sequence: TGTGCCAGCAGCAACCAACTAGCGCAAGAGACCCAGTACTTC. It specifies CASSNQLAQETQYF. This chain connects TRBV7-2 to TRBJ2-5; 7 bases are shared with TRBD2. CDR3 length: 14 residues. The germline V gene has CDR1 SGHTA and CDR2 FQGNSA. V lost 5 bases, J lost 2 bases, and 5 bases stayed unmatched.

The chain recombines TRBV27 with TRBJ1-5; unclear D gene. Per the germline V gene, CDR1 is MNHEY and CDR2 is SMNVEV (reference sequence). The CDR3 totals 13 residues. V was clipped by 6 bases and J by 0 bases, with 6 bases between them. CDR3 sequence reads: CASRYSSNQPQHF. CDR3 sequence (DNA): TGTGCCAGCAGATATAGTAGCAATCAGCCCCAGCATTTT.

V is TRBV5-4 and J is TRBJ1-2, with a possible D match to TRBD1 (5 bases). The CDR3 covers 15 residues. V lost 4 bases and J 4 bases, leaving 17 bases between the germline ends. From germline, CDR1 is SGHNT and CDR2 YYREEE (reference sequence). The CDR3 loop is CASSANVGGFYGYTF. CDR3 sequence (DNA): TGTGCCAGCAGCGCAAACGTGGGGGGGTTCTATGGCTACACCTTC.

The V and J genes are TRBV6-5 and TRBJ1-5; D gene uncertain. The CDR3 loop spans 13 amino acids. The germline V gene has CDR1 MNHEY and CDR2 SVGAGI. V lost 4 bases, J lost 9 bases, and 13 bases lay in between. CDR3 protein: CASSSYRGGPQHF. The DNA of the CDR3 is TGTGCCAGCAGTTCGTACCGGGGAGGGCCCCAGCATTTT.

The rearrangement uses TRBV27 and TRBJ2-2, with TRBD1 matching 9 bases. The V gene end was trimmed by 8 bases and the J gene end by 6 bases; junction bases not matched to a gene: 10. The CDR3 runs 15 residues. CDR1 is MNHEY, CDR2 SMNVEV, per germline (reference sequence). This CDR3 reads CASELDRGLPGELFF. Here the CDR3 DNA reads TGTGCCAGCGAGTTGGACAGGGGATTGCCCGGGGAGCTGTTTTTT.

The rearrangement uses TRBV7-2 and TRBJ2-2; 7 nucleotides match TRBD1. The germline V gene encodes CDR1 SGHTA and CDR2 FQGNSA. There are 16 residues in the CDR3. The J segment lost 0 bases and the V segment lost 5 bases, leaving 6 bases of the junction unmatched. The CDR3 sequence: CASSLDRAPNTGELFF. The DNA for the CDR3 is TGTGCCAGCAGCCTAGACAGGGCGCCGAACACCGGGGAGCTGTTTTTT. The full variable domain, with the rest looked up from reference TRBV7-2 and TRBJ2-2, is GAGVSQSPSNKVTEKGKDVELRCDPISGHTALYWYRQSLGQGLEFLIYFQGNSAPDKSGLPSDRFSAERTGGSVSTLTIQRTQQEDSAVYLCASSLDRAPNTGELFFGEGSRLTVL.

This chain links TRBV5-1 with TRBJ2-5; 8 bases match TRBD1. Germline V gene lookup returns CDR1 SGHRS and CDR2 YFSETQ. V shed 0 bases, J shed 2 bases, and the junction held 6 bases outside the gene matches. CDR3 length equals 16 residues. The DNA of the CDR3 is TGCGCCAGCAGCTTGGTGACAGGGGTAGGGCAAGAGACCCAGTACTTC. Residues: CASSLVTGVGQETQYF.

The chain recombines TRBV19 with TRBJ2-1; 9 bases align to TRBD2. CDR1 is LNHDA, CDR2 SQIVND, per germline (reference sequence). The CDR3 extends over 16 amino acids. Trimming took 4 bases from V and 12 from J; bases not matched to a gene: 16. CDR3 protein: CASSKSSGALVARQFF. For the CDR3, the DNA is TGTGCCAGTAGTAAGTCTAGCGGGGCTCTGGTGGCAAGGCAGTTCTTC.

The chain recombines TRBV4-2 with TRBJ2-3, with D hard to call. CDR1 and CDR2 from the germline V gene are LGHNA and YNFKEQ. Trimming removed 1 base at V and 1 base at J, with 12 bases between. The CDR3 is 16 residues long. The CDR3 DNA reads TGTGCCAGCAGCCAAGTGACTGACTTTCGCACAGATACGCAGTATTTT. Its protein is CASSQVTDFRTDTQYF.